Measured by frequency, the clone carrying this T cell receptor beta chain is medium-sized. No antigen is known for it. The libraries of TRB cDNA were constructed through 5' RACE using UMI labels. TCRdb processed the 5' RACE reads again and assigns one entry to each CDR3 protein, with no DNA. Its table lists 50,000 to 70,000 distinct CDR3 sequences. This specimen belongs to a study of CXCR3-negative and CXCR3-positive naive CD8 T cells. At the level of the study: Per-library TRB read counts averaged about 1.5 +/- 0.3 million, adding up to around 140 million in total.

CDR1 and CDR2 (germline): SEHNR, FQNEAQ (reference sequence). The CDR3 has 15 amino acids. Triplicate roughly 300,000-cell sorts were made of each CD8+ T cell subset. Naive CD8+ T cells had a CD45RO-CCR7+CD27+CD95- phenotype. General study findings and limits: The study found comparably high diversity in both naive subsets and much lower diversity in memory CD8+ cells. Researchers report that CXCR3-positive naive cells carry more hydrophobic TRB CDR3s than CXCR3-negative naive cells.

Sequenced material: naive CXCR3+ CD8+ T cells from blood. Specified subset: CD45RO-CCR7+CD27+CD95- naive CD8+ T cells expressing CXCR3 (TNR3+). The clonotype was recovered from a human donor in good health. Some clones in this sample may be carry-over from other donors' samples. The V call is TRBV7-9, the J call TRBJ1-3; TCRdb proposes TRBD1, but this gene call is untestable without DNA. This CDR3 is CASSLPRGSGNTIYF.